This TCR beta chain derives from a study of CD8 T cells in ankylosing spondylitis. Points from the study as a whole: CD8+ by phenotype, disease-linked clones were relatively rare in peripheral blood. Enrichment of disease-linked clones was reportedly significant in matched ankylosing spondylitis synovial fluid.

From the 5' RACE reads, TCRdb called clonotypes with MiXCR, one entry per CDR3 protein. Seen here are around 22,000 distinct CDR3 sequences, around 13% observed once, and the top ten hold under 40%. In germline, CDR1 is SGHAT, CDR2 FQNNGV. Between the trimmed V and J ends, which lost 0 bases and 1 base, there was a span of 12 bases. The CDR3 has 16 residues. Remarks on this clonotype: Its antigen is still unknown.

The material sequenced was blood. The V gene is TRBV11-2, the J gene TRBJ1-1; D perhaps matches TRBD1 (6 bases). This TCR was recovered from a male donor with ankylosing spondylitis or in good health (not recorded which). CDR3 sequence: CASSLEWGARNTEAFF. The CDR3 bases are TGTGCCAGCAGCTTAGAATGGGGGGCTAGGAACACTGAAGCTTTCTTT.